This T cell receptor (beta chain) was sequenced for a study of neurological immune-mediated disorders. Study results and caveats: No clinical or MRI feature was associated with the multiple sclerosis repertoire cluster. Private repertoires in all groups were suggested, as expanded clones shared no CDR3 amino acid sequences across subjects. Phylogenetic grouping placed 18 of 34 multiple sclerosis patients' repertoires in one related-CDR3 cluster, a possible signature.

This clonotype has ten or more counts. Its antigen is still unknown. There are 16 residues in the CDR3. Germline trimming cut 1 base from V and 5 bases from J; bases unmatched to any gene: 8. CDR1 and CDR2 from the germline V gene are SGHVS and FQNEAQ. The method for making cDNA was 5'RACE, and it used 10-nucleotide random UMIs. One entry per CDR3 protein, called by TCRdb with MiXCR from the 5' RACE reads. The data show about 66,000 distinct CDR3 sequences, 4.5% seen once. The sample was PBMCs. The TCR was taken from a young man with multiple sclerosis. The V call is TRBV7-8, the J call TRBJ2-5; TRBD1 matches 9 bases. The CDR3 sequence: CASSLGAGQGGETQYF. CDR3 coding DNA: TGTGCCAGCAGCTTAGGGGCGGGACAGGGTGGGGAGACCCAGTACTTC.